This entry features one T cell receptor (beta chain) sequence. This entry is derived from a study of blood T cell repertoires in COVID-19. Study context: Sample material is recorded as cDNA or gDNA derived from T cells, B-cell-depleted T cells, or PBMCs.

Authors' processing steps: Estimated nucleated cell counts came from reference gene primer amplification. Generated by immunoSEQ multiplex PCR, the TCRdb table keeps only in-frame clones and is missing some. For V, J and clone size, that table is used; D and trimming come from the DNA. The table records hundreds of thousands of clones, around 91% of them present only once. Germline V gene data show CDR1 as SGHNT and CDR2 as YENEEA. This CDR3 has 15 amino acids. Trimming removed 5 bases at V and 5 bases at J, with 19 bases between. Participants reported their clinical history, and cohort assignment relied on those reports.

This sequence originates from a man between 18 and 29 years old who had recovered from COVID-19. The chain has TRBV11-3 and TRBJ2-7; D is perhaps TRBD2 (5 bases). Sequencing input: PBMCs or T cells enriched from blood (not recorded which). CDR3 nucleotides: TGTGCCAGCAGCCCCCCCCAACTAGTTACCGACGAGCAGTACTTC. This codes for CASSPPQLVTDEQYF.